Listed below are T cell receptor beta chains from one sample, sequenced in a study of cytomegalovirus exposure and HLA in healthy donors. Here immunoSEQ multiplex PCR was the method, and the copy in TCRdb shows in-frame clones only, minus some. The repertoire has approximately 200,000 clones, 60% to 85% of them found once; the top ten carry roughly 1.4%. Sequences were obtained from PBMCs. The receptors shown here come from a girl aged 10 to 17 in good health and CMV-seropositive. The CDR3 runs from the conserved cysteine through the conserved F or W. The D gene is left open where the match is weak. Clone sizes are given selectively: once, few, many, or a class where the clone is expanded.

J | D | size | V | CDR3 | DNA
TRBJ1-1 | - | - | TRBV18 | CASSPGAGAGTEAFF | TGTGCCAGCTCACCAGGGGCGGGGGCTGGCACTGAAGCTTTCTTT
TRBJ2-3 | TRBD1 | - | TRBV5-1 | CASSQEPGQGVATDTQYF | TGCGCCAGCAGTCAAGAACCAGGACAGGGGGTCGCCACAGATACGCAGTATTTT
TRBJ1-5 | TRBD1 | few | TRBV27 | CASRGQGGGQPQHF | TGTGCCAGCAGGGGACAGGGGGGAGGTCAGCCCCAGCATTTT
TRBJ2-4 | TRBD1 | - | TRBV7-2 | CASSFSGGNIQYF | TGTGCCAGCAGCTTCTCAGGGGGAAACATTCAGTACTTC
TRBJ1-2 | - | - | TRBV5-1 | CASWGGWTNYGYTF | TGCGCCAGCTGGGGAGGGTGGACTAACTATGGCTACACCTTC
TRBJ1-4 | TRBD1 | few | TRBV11-3 | CASSTWDSPNEKLFF | TGTGCCAGCAGCACCTGGGACAGCCCTAATGAAAAACTGTTTTTT
TRBJ2-5 | - | - | TRBV2 | CASSEDSYQETQYF | TGTGCCAGCAGCGAAGACTCGTACCAAGAGACCCAGTACTTC
TRBJ2-7 | - | once | TRBV6-5 | CASSSTGSSYEQYF | TGTGCCAGCAGTTCCACAGGATCCTCCTACGAGCAGTACTTC
TRBJ1-2 | - | - | TRBV5-4 | CASSRTDNYGYTF | TGTGCCAGCAGCCGGACAGATAACTATGGCTACACCTTC
TRBJ1-2 | - | - | TRBV2 | CASSYRDGGYTF | TGTGCCAGCAGTTACAGGGACGGGGGCTACACCTTC
TRBJ1-4 | TRBD1 | once | TRBV7-6 | CASSLLGGTDNEKLFF | TGTGCCAGCAGCTTACTGGGCGGGACAGATAATGAAAAACTGTTTTTT
TRBJ2-5 | - | - | TRBV11-3 | CASSLNRVETQYF | TGTGCCAGCAGCTTAAACAGGGTCGAGACCCAGTACTTC
TRBJ2-1 | - | - | TRBV7-2 | CASSWAFGGSYNEQFF | TGTGCCAGCAGCTGGGCTTTCGGGGGCTCCTACAATGAGCAGTTCTTC
TRBJ2-5 | - | - | TRBV10-2 | CASSLDWSQETQYF | TGCGCCAGCAGTTTAGACTGGAGCCAAGAGACCCAGTACTTC
TRBJ2-1 | TRBD2 | - | TRBV5-1 | CASSSSGAYNEQFF | TGCGCCAGCAGCTCTAGCGGAGCCTACAATGAGCAGTTCTTC
TRBJ1-5 | - | - | TRBV4-1 | CASSQDTGSNQPQHF | TGCGCCAGCAGCCAAGATACAGGGAGCAATCAGCCCCAGCATTTT
TRBJ2-7 | TRBD1 | - | TRBV2 | CASSAGQGSYEQYF | TGTGCCAGCAGTGCCGGACAGGGGTCCTACGAGCAGTACTTC
TRBJ2-1 | TRBD2 | - | TRBV27 | CASSLISTSGVYNEQFF | TGTGCCAGCAGTCTCATATCGACTAGCGGGGTTTACAATGAGCAGTTCTTC
TRBJ2-3 | TRBD2 | - | TRBV28 | CASSFSAGGLITQYF | TGTGCCAGCAGTTTCTCAGCGGGGGGGCTGATTACGCAGTATTTT
TRBJ1-1 | - | - | TRBV4-3 | CASSLGGVSNTEAFF | TGCGCCAGCAGCCTCGGAGGGGTTTCAAACACTGAAGCTTTCTTT
TRBJ2-7 | - | - | TRBV5-1 | CASSFVGRVNEQYF | TGCGCCAGCAGCTTCGTAGGGCGGGTGAACGAGCAGTACTTC
TRBJ1-2 | - | - | TRBV6-5 | CASSYSTSGNYGYTF | TGTGCCAGCAGTTACTCGACCTCAGGGAATTATGGCTACACCTTC
TRBJ1-2 | - | few | TRBV21-1 | CASSTKQGARGYTF | TGTGCCAGCAGCACCAAACAGGGGGCTCGAGGCTACACCTTC
TRBJ2-3 | TRBD2 | - | TRBV5-4 | CASRIAGGAEDTQYF | TGTGCCAGCAGAATAGCGGGGGGAGCCGAAGATACGCAGTATTTT
TRBJ2-7 | TRBD2 | - | TRBV14 | CASSQKGLAGAYEQYF | TGTGCCAGCAGCCAGAAGGGACTAGCGGGAGCATACGAGCAGTACTTC
TRBJ1-4 | TRBD1 | - | TRBV6-6 | CASSLLRDRGSEKLFF | TGTGCCAGCAGCTTGCTCCGGGACAGGGGGAGTGAAAAACTGTTTTTT
TRBJ2-2 | - | - | TRBV6-5 | CASMASNTGELFF | TGTGCCAGCATGGCCTCGAACACCGGGGAGCTGTTTTTT
TRBJ2-1 | - | once | TRBV21-1 | CASSKGSGRLGVDEQFF | TGTGCCAGCAGCAAAGGGAGCGGGAGGCTCGGTGTGGATGAGCAGTTCTTC
TRBJ2-7 | - | few | TRBV10-3 | CAISEGSGYEQYF | TGTGCCATCAGTGAGGGTAGCGGCTACGAGCAGTACTTC
TRBJ2-3 | - | - | TRBV5-6 | CASRLVSGMADTQYF | TGTGCCAGCAGACTCGTTTCGGGGATGGCAGATACGCAGTATTTT
TRBJ1-3 | - | - | TRBV7-6 | CASSPLSGAAGNTIYF | TGTGCCAGCAGCCCGCTCAGTGGGGCGGCTGGAAACACCATATATTTT
TRBJ1-2 | - | once | TRBV4-1 | CASSSPRDNYGYTF | TGCGCCAGCAGCTCCCCCCGCGATAACTATGGCTACACCTTC